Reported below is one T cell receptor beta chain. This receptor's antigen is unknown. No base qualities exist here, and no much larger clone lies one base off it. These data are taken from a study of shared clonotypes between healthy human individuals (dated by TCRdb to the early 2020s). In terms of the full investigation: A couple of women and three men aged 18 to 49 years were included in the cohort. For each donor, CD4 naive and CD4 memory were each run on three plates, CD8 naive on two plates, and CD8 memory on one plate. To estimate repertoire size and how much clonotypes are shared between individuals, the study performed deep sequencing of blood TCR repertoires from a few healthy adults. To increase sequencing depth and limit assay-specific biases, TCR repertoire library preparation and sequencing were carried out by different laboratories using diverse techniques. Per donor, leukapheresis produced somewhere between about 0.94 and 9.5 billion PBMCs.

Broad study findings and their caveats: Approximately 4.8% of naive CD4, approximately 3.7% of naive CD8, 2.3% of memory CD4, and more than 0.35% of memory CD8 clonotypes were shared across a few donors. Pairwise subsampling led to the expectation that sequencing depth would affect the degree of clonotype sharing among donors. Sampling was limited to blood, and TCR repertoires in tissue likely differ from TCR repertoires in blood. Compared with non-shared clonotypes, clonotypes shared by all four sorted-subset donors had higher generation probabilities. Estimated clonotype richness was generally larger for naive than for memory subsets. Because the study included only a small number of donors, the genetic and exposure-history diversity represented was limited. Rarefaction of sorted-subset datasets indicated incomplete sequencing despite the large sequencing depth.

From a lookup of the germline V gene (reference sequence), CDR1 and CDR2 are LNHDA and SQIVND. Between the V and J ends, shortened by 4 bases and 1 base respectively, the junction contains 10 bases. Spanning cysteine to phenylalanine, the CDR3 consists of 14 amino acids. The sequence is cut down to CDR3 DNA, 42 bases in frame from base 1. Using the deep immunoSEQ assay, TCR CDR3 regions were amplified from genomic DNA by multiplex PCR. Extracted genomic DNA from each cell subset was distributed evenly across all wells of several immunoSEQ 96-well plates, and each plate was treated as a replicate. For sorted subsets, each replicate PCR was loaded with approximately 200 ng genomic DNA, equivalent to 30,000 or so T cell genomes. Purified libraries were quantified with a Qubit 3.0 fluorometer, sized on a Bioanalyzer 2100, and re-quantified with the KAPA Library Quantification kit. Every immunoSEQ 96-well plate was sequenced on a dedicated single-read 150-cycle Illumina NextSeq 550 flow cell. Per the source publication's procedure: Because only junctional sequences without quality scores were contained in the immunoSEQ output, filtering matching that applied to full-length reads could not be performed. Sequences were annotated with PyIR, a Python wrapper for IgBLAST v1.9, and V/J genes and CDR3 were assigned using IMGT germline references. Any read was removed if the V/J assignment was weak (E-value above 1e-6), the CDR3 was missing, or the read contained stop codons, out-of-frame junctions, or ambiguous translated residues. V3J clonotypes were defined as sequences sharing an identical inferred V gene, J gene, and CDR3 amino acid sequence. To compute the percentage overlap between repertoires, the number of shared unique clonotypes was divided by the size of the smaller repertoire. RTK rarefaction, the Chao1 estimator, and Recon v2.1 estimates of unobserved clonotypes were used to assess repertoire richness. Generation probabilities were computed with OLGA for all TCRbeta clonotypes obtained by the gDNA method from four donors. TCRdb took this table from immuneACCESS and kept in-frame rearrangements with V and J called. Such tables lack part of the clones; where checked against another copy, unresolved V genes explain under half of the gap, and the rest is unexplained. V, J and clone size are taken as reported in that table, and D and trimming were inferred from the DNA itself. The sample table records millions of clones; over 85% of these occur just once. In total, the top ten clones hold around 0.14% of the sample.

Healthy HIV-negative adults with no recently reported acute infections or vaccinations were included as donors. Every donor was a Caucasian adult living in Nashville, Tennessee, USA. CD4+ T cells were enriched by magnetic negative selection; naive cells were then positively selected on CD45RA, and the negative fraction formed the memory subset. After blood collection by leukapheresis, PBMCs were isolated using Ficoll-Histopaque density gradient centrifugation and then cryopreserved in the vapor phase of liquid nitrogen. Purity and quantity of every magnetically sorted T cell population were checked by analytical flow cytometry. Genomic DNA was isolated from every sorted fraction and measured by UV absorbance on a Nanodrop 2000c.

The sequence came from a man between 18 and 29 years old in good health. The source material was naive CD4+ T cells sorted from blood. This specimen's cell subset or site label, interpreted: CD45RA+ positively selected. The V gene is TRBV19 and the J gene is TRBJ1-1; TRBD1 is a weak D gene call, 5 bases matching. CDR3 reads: CASSRSGPNTEAFF. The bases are TGTGCCAGTAGTAGGTCGGGGCCGAACACTGAAGCTTTCTTT.